This T cell receptor beta chain was found in a study of OX40 agonist ivuxolimab in advanced cancers. Repertoires were generated with immunoSEQ multiplex PCR, while TCRdb's copy carries only in-frame clones and drops some. The table has some 98,000 clones, 90% to 95% seen once. Exclusion applied to patients with autoimmune disease history or systemic immunosuppression. Note on this clone: Its antigen remains unidentified.

Study results and limitations: Expanded clones were, on average, more numerous among CD8+ T cells than CD4+.

This CDR3 spans 16 amino acids. Germline loops: CDR1 MDHEN, CDR2 SYDVKM. V was clipped by 2 bases and J by 7 bases; unmatched bases: 8. The clonotype was recovered from an adult with an advanced solid tumor such as melanoma, head and neck, liver or kidney cancer. The sequencing used CD4+ or CD8+ T cells sorted from blood, collected in a trial of the OX40 agonist ivuxolimab. This chain links TRBV28 with TRBJ1-5, with 10 nucleotides matching TRBD1. CDR3 sequence: CASSLATGGSHQPQHF. DNA of the CDR3: TGTGCCAGCAGTTTAGCGACAGGGGGCTCGCACCAGCCCCAGCATTTT. Complete variable domain (other parts from reference TRBV28 and TRBJ1-5): DVKVTQSSRYLVKRTGEKVFLECVQDMDHENMFWYRQDPGLGLRLIYFSYDVKMKEKGDIPEGYSVSREKKERFSLILESASTNQTSMYLCASSLATGGSHQPQHFGDGTRLSIL.